These 13 T cell receptor beta chains were sequenced from one sample in a study of blood T cells in healthy people across ages. A second PCR of roughly 7 to 11 cycles used a sample-barcoded 5' primer and a J-beta primer mix. TCRdb re-analysed the 5' RACE reads in MiXCR, keeping a single row per CDR3 protein. The sample includes over 950,000 distinct CDR3 sequences, 35% to 40% of them seen just once. Sequenced input: blood. The receptor source for this set is a man younger than 35 in good health.

Only a few counts were recorded for this clonotype. The chain is built from TRBV20-1 and TRBJ2-1; D possibly corresponds to TRBD1 (6 bases). The CDR3 extends over 12 amino acids. Germline CDR1 reads DFQATT; CDR2 reads SNEGSKA (reference sequence). The V end lost 6 bases, the J end lost 12 bases, and 18 bases lay between the germline ends. CDR3 amino acids: CSATTGNNGQFF. As DNA, the CDR3 is TGCAGTGCCACAACAGGGAATAACGGGCAGTTCTTC.

V is TRBV18 and J is TRBJ1-5; TRBD1 aligns across 9 bases. Looked up from germline, CDR1 is KGHSH and CDR2 is LQKENI. Trimming took 6 bases from V and 3 from J; bases not matched to a gene: 6. The CDR3 runs to 15 residues. As DNA, the CDR3 is TGTGCCAGCTCCGCCGGACAGGGGTTCAATCAGCCCCAGCATTTT. Protein sequence: CASSAGQGFNQPQHF. The full variable domain, its missing parts supplied by reference TRBV18 and TRBJ1-5, is NAGVMQNPRHLVRRRGQEARLRCSPMKGHSHVYWYRQLPEEGLKFMVYLQKENIIDESGMPKERFSAEFPKEGPSILRIQQVVRGDSAAYFCASSAGQGFNQPQHFGDGTRLSIL.

There are a few counts of this clonotype. V gene TRBV7-2 combines with J gene TRBJ1-2; D is perhaps TRBD1 (5 bases). The germline V gene has CDR1 SGHTA and CDR2 FQGNSA. The CDR3 runs 16 residues. V gave up 5 bases and J gave up 0 bases, with 16 bases separating them. The CDR3, as DNA: TGTGCCAGCAGCCCTCCCACGGGGACGGCTAACTATGGCTACACCTTC. Its protein is CASSPPTGTANYGYTF. Variable domain in full (rest from reference TRBV7-2 and TRBJ1-2): GAGVSQSPSNKVTEKGKDVELRCDPISGHTALYWYRQSLGQGLEFLIYFQGNSAPDKSGLPSDRFSAERTGGSVSTLTIQRTQQEDSAVYLCASSPPTGTANYGYTFGSGTRLTVV.

To note about this clonotype: The junction departs from germline at one end; a sequencing error may be responsible. In DNA form, the CDR3 reads TGTGCCACATATCAGAAGGGTAATGAACAACTGTTTTTT. This encodes CATYQKGNEQLFF. The chain uses TRBV7-9 and TRBJ1-4; D not resolved. The CDR3 contains 13 residues. From germline, CDR1 is SEHNR and CDR2 FQNEAQ (reference sequence).

The chain recombines TRBV4-3 with TRBJ2-2; D is uncertain. The CDR3 sequence is 17 residues long. In germline, CDR1 is LGHNA, CDR2 YSLEER. Trimming shortened V by 0 bases and J by 0 bases, and 11 bases separated the two germline ends. CDR3 coding DNA: TGCGCCAGCAGCCAAGATCCAGGCGGCTCGAACACCGGGGAGCTGTTTTTT. This codes for CASSQDPGGSNTGELFF.

The V and J genes are TRBV12-3 or TRBV12-4 and TRBJ2-5, with 7 bases that match TRBD1. The CDR3 contains 16 residues. The J segment lost 5 bases and the V segment lost 5 bases, leaving 14 bases of the junction unmatched. CDR3 in DNA: TGTGCCAGCAGTGGTCCACGCGACAGGGCGTTGGAGACCCAGTACTTC. Its protein is CASSGPRDRALETQYF.

The sample holds many counts of this clonotype. The rearrangement uses TRBV5-1 and TRBJ1-1; 8 bases line up with TRBD1. The CDR3 sequence is 12 residues long. Germline CDR1 is SGHRS and CDR2 is YFSETQ. The V segment lost 7 bases and the J segment 1 base; nucleotides outside the gene matches: 0. CDR3 amino acids: CASGTGNTEAFF. The CDR3 DNA sequence: TGCGCCAGCGGGACAGGGAACACTGAAGCTTTCTTT.

J is TRBJ1-2 and V is TRBV27; tentative D call: TRBD1 (5 bases). Germline CDR1 is MNHEY and CDR2 is SMNVEV (reference sequence). This CDR3 has 16 amino acids. V shed 6 bases and J shed 6 bases, with 23 bases lying between them. CDR3 in DNA: TGTGCCAGCAGCCTTACCCCCGGAGGAGGGGCACATGGCTACACCTTC. Its translation: CASSLTPGGGAHGYTF.

The chain employs TRBV27 and TRBJ2-1; D gene unclear. V was shortened by 3 bases and J by 8 bases, with 14 bases between the two germline ends. This CDR3 spans 14 amino acids. Germline loops: CDR1 MNHEY, CDR2 SMNVEV (reference sequence). CDR3 nucleotide sequence: TGTGCCAGCAGTTTGTATCCCCCACGCGATGAGCAGTTCTTC. Its translation: CASSLYPPRDEQFF.

The chain links TRBV27 to TRBJ2-2; the D call may be TRBD1 or TRBD2 (6 bases each). Germline V lookup: CDR1 MNHEY, CDR2 SMNVEV (reference sequence). The CDR3 has 13 residues. V dropped 11 bases and J dropped 7 bases, with 17 bases sitting between them. CDR3 residues: CASRGDFGGELFF. The CDR3 DNA is TGTGCCTCAAGGGGGGATTTTGGCGGGGAGCTGTTTTTT.

Written as DNA, the CDR3 is TGCGCCAGCAGCCCAGGGACGAAGTCCATGAACACTGAAGCTTTCTTT. Its translation is CASSPGTKSMNTEAFF. The chain employs TRBV4-3 and TRBJ1-1, with D possibly matching TRBD1 (5 bases). Germline V gene lookup returns CDR1 LGHNA and CDR2 YSLEER. CDR3 length equals 16 residues. V lost 4 bases, J lost 0 bases, and 15 bases lay in between.

The chain employs TRBV4-3 and TRBJ1-2, with D unresolved. There are 17 residues in the CDR3. Trimming left V 1 base short and J 1 base short, with 16 bases between. From germline, CDR1 is LGHNA and CDR2 YSLEER. Written as DNA, the CDR3 is TGCGCCAGCAGCCAAGTCCTGCGTCTAGTCAGTAACTATGGCTACACCTTC. This translates into CASSQVLRLVSNYGYTF.

The V gene is TRBV27, the J gene TRBJ1-6, with 7 bases fitting TRBD1. Germline CDR1 is MNHEY and CDR2 is SMNVEV (reference sequence). The CDR3 spans 14 residues. V lost 3 bases to trimming and J lost 10 bases; unmatched junction nucleotides: 6. This chain's CDR3 is CASSFMTGISPLHF. The CDR3 DNA follows: TGTGCCAGCAGTTTTATGACAGGGATATCACCCCTCCACTTT.